These T cell receptor beta chains were read from a single sample in a study of shared clonotypes between healthy human individuals. Clones were sequenced by immunoSEQ multiplex PCR, and TCRdb holds only the in-frame ones, with some missing. The table includes 150,000 to 200,000 clones, 90% to 95% detected once. Source material: naive CD4+ T cells sorted from blood. The source is a woman in her 30s in good health. CDR3s include the opening cysteine and the closing phenylalanine or tryptophan. Fields, in order: V gene, D gene, J gene, clone size, CDR3 DNA, CDR3 protein. The D gene is left open where the match is weak. Only part of the rows carry a size: once, few, many, or a class if the clone is expanded.

v_call: TRBV27
d_call: -
j_call: TRBJ2-4
clone_size: -
cdr3_nt: TGTGCCAGCAGACCGACCGGGGCGGGCGGCAACATTCAGTACTTC
cdr3_aa: CASRPTGAGGNIQYF

v_call: TRBV29-1
d_call: TRBD1
j_call: TRBJ2-1
clone_size: once
cdr3_nt: TGCAGCGCAGGGTTGGCAGGGGGCGGTGAGCAGTTCTTC
cdr3_aa: CSAGLAGGGEQFF

v_call: TRBV6-4
d_call: TRBD2
j_call: TRBJ2-3
clone_size: -
cdr3_nt: TGTGCCAGCAGTGACCCTAGCGGGAGGCGGACAGATACGCAGTATTTT
cdr3_aa: CASSDPSGRRTDTQYF

v_call: TRBV2
d_call: -
j_call: TRBJ2-7
clone_size: -
cdr3_nt: TGTGCCAGCAGTGATCCAGGGAGGACCTACGAGCAGTACTTC
cdr3_aa: CASSDPGRTYEQYF

v_call: TRBV7-2
d_call: -
j_call: TRBJ1-1
clone_size: -
cdr3_nt: TGTGCCAGCAGGTACAGGTTGGGTGCGAACACTGAAGCTTTCTTT
cdr3_aa: CASRYRLGANTEAFF

v_call: TRBV13
d_call: -
j_call: TRBJ1-5
clone_size: -
cdr3_nt: TGTGCCAGCAGCCCGCGCGGTTGGGTTTATAGCAATCAGCCCCAGCATTTT
cdr3_aa: CASSPRGWVYSNQPQHF

v_call: TRBV29-1
d_call: TRBD2
j_call: TRBJ2-1
clone_size: -
cdr3_nt: TGCAGCGTTGGAGTGTGGGAGGGTTGGAATGAGCAGTTCTTC
cdr3_aa: CSVGVWEGWNEQFF

v_call: TRBV18
d_call: -
j_call: TRBJ1-4
clone_size: -
cdr3_nt: TGTGCCAGCTCCCACGGCGTCGCAACTAATGAAAAACTGTTTTTT
cdr3_aa: CASSHGVATNEKLFF

v_call: TRBV18
d_call: -
j_call: TRBJ2-2
clone_size: once
cdr3_nt: TGTGCCAGCTCACCACCGGTGGGAGCTACGAACACCGGGGAGCTGTTTTTT
cdr3_aa: CASSPPVGATNTGELFF

v_call: TRBV28
d_call: -
j_call: TRBJ2-7
clone_size: -
cdr3_nt: TGTGCCAGCAGCTCTTCGGCTGGGGGCGATAACTACGAGCAGTACTTC
cdr3_aa: CASSSSAGGDNYEQYF